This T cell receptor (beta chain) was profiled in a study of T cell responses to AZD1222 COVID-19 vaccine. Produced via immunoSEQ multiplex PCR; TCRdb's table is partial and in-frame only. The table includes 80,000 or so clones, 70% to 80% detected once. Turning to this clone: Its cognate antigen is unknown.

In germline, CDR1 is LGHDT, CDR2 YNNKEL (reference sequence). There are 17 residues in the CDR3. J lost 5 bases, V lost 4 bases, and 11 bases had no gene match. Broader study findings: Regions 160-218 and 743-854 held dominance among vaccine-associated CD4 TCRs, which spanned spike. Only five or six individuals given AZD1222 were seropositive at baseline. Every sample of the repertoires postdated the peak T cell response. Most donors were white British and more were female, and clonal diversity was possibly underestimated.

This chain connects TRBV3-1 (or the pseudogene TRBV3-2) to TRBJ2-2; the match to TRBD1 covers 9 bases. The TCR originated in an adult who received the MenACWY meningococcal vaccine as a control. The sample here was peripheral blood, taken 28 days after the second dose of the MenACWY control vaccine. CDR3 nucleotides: TGTGCCAGCAGCCCCGAACAGGGGGCGGGGAAAACCGGGGAGCTGTTTTTT. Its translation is CASSPEQGAGKTGELFF.